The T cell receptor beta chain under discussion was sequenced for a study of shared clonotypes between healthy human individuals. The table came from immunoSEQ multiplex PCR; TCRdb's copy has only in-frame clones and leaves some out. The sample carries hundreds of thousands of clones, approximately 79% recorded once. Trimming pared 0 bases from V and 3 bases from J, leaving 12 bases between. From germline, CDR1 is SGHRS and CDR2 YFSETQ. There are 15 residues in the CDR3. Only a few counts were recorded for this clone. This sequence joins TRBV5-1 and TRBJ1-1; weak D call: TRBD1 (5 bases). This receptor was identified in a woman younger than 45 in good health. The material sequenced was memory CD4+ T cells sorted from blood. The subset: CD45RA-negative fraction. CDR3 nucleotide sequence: TGCGCCAGCAGCTTGGTAAGGGGCCGGTACACTGAAGCTTTCTTT. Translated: CASSLVRGRYTEAFF.